This T cell receptor (beta chain) was captured by sequencing in a study of radiation and T cells in renal cell carcinoma. Study-level background: Nephrectomy followed 15 Gy stereotactic body radiation by 4 weeks. Study-level findings and limits: From baseline, blood top tumor clonotypes peaked at 2 weeks post-radiation.

Of note for this clone: Its antigen is unidentified.

Clones were read by immunoSEQ multiplex PCR, and TCRdb kept only the in-frame ones, dropping some. Of some 120,000 clones in the sample, roughly 91% were seen once. Time point described: blood 2 weeks post-SBRT. Sample treatment: 15 Gy SBRT to primary tumor, nephrectomy 4 weeks later. This CDR3 spans 17 amino acids. V lost 0 bases and J 1 base, leaving 15 bases between the germline ends. Germline V lookup: CDR1 SGHVS, CDR2 FNYEAQ. The chain recombines TRBV7-6 with TRBJ1-1, with D unresolved. The sequence derives from a woman in her 70s with renal cell carcinoma. The sample here was blood, taken from a patient whose treatment included radiotherapy and nephrectomy. For the CDR3, the DNA is TGTGCCAGCAGCTTAGCTCAAAGTTTTACCGGGAACACTGAAGCTTTCTTT. Protein sequence: CASSLAQSFTGNTEAFF.